One sample yielded the 24 T cell receptor beta chains listed below, sequenced in a study of T cell clonality in common variable immunodeficiency. Sequencing used immunoSEQ multiplex PCR; TCRdb keeps in-frame clones, though not all of them. The sample yields tens of thousands of clones, without any singletons. The material sequenced was peripheral blood mononuclear cells. The receptors here all came from a person between 18 and 69 years old in good health.

This clone was seen at least ten times. With the read ending 3 residues before the CDR3 end, the germline J gene is used to fill in that end. The genes are TRBV6-1 and TRBJ2-7, with 10 bases identical to TRBD1. In germline, CDR1 is MNHNS, CDR2 SASEGT. CDR3 length equals 14 residues. The V segment lost 2 bases and the J segment 4 bases; nucleotides outside the gene matches: 2. The sequenced part of the CDR3 DNA is TGTGCCAGCAGTGAAAGACAGGGGGCATACGAG. It is translated as CASSERQGAYE. The whole CDR3 protein is CASSERQGAYEQYF.

This clone was picked up many times. With the read ending 3 residues before the CDR3 end, the germline J gene is used to fill in that end. The rearrangement links TRBV20-1 to TRBJ2-1, with 7 bases lining up with TRBD2. The CDR3 length is 15 residues. Germline V CDR1 and CDR2: DFQATT, SNEGSKA (reference sequence). Trimming at V came to 5 bases and at J to 6 bases, leaving 13 bases not matched to a gene. The CDR3 here is CSAEEAGRRVNEQFF. The DNA read from the CDR3 is TGCAGTGCTGAGGAAGCGGGAAGGAGGGTCAATGAG.

To note about this clone: The CDR3 goes on 3 residues after the read ends, and that part is filled in from the germline J gene. The rearrangement uses TRBV5-3 and TRBJ2-1; 11 nucleotides line up with TRBD2. TRBV5-3 is annotated as an ORF whose role is uncertain. The V gene end was trimmed by 4 bases and the J gene end by 7 bases; junction bases not matched to a gene: 7. The CDR3 is 15 residues long. The CDR3 sequence: CARSKLAGVSNEQFF. The sequenced part of the CDR3 DNA is TGTGCCAGAAGCAAACTAGCGGGAGTGTCAAATGAG.

Many counts were recorded for this clone. CDR3 loop: CASRLGQVSTDTQYF. CDR3 DNA, as far as it was read: TGTGCCAGCAGATTAGGACAAGTTAGCACAGATACG. The V and J genes are TRBV6-2 or TRBV6-3 and TRBJ2-3; a possible D gene is TRBD1 (5 bases). Read sequence stops 3 residues before the CDR3 end, and the germline J gene provides the missing end. CDR3 length: 15 amino acids. V was clipped by 6 bases and J by 0 bases, with 13 bases between them. Germline CDR1 and CDR2: MNHEY and SVGEGT.

In regard to this clone: The sequence runs out 3 residues before the end of the CDR3; the remainder is reconstructed from the germline J gene. The V gene is TRBV5-1, the J gene TRBJ2-7; weak D call: TRBD1 (6 bases). Germline-derived CDR1 and CDR2 are SGHRS and YFSETQ. The V end lost 4 bases, the J end lost 6 bases, and 20 bases lay between the germline ends. The CDR3 is 15 residues long. The part of the CDR3 DNA that was read is TGCGCCAGCAGCCCCAGGACAGCAGCTGAACTCGAG. This gives the protein CASSPRTAAELE. The CDR3, in full, reads CASSPRTAAELEQYF.

This clone was recorded at least ten times. The read halts 3 residues ahead of the CDR3 end, with the missing end drawn from the germline J gene. The chain employs TRBV5-4 and TRBJ2-3; the D gene is possibly TRBD2 (6 bases). Germline V CDR1 and CDR2: SGHNT, YYREEE (reference sequence). There are 13 residues in the CDR3. The V end was cut by 2 bases, the J end by 4 bases, with 8 bases between. The CDR3 loop is CASSLAGADTQYF. CDR3 DNA, as far as it was read: TGTGCCAGCAGCTTAGCGGGTGCAGATACG.

The sample holds many counts of this clone. The read gets to within 3 residues of the CDR3 end, and the germline J gene fills in the rest. The genes are TRBV7-3 and TRBJ2-3, with D possibly being TRBD1 (6 bases). Germline values: CDR1 SGHTA, CDR2 FQGTGA. The CDR3 contains 14 residues. CDR3 residues: CASSLSGGQETQYF. The sequenced CDR3 bases are TGTGCCAGCAGCTTAAGTGGGGGCCAAGAGACG.

This clone was seen at least ten times. Read coverage stops 3 residues before the CDR3 terminus; the germline J gene supplies the remainder. The chain joins TRBV19 to TRBJ2-7; TRBD1 matches at 7 bases. The CDR3 is 14 residues long. V lost 3 bases to trimming and J lost 4 bases; unmatched junction nucleotides: 6. CDR1 is LNHDA and CDR2 is SQIVND in the germline V gene (reference sequence). CDR3 DNA, as far as it was read: TGTGCCAGTAGTATTACAGGGGCCTCTTACGAG. Protein product: CASSITGASYE. The full CDR3 is CASSITGASYEQYF.

In this sample, this clone turned up a few times. CDR3 sequence: CASIPVPGVYGYTF. The sequenced CDR3 bases are TGTGCCAGTATCCCCGTCCCAGGGGTCTATGGC. The rearrangement joins TRBV19 to TRBJ1-2, with D possibly TRBD1 on 6 matching bases. Sequencing ends 3 residues short of the CDR3 end; the germline J gene provides the rest. Germline V gene data show CDR1 as LNHDA and CDR2 as SQIVND (reference sequence). This CDR3 has 14 amino acids. With 7 bases removed from V and 4 bases from J, the gap between germline ends came to 16 bases.

At least ten counts were recorded for this clone. The sequence runs out 3 residues before the end of the CDR3; the remainder is reconstructed from the germline J gene. V usage is TRBV30 and J usage is TRBJ1-6, with 7 bases aligning to TRBD1. This CDR3 is built from 15 residues. The V gene's germline CDR1 is GTSNPN and CDR2 SVGIG (reference sequence). Germline trimming cut 0 bases from V and 7 bases from J; bases unmatched to any gene: 6. CDR3 residues: CAWSVTDRRNSPLHF. CDR3 DNA (partial): TGTGCCTGGAGTGTGACGGACAGGCGGAATTCACCC.

This clone appeared many times. The sequenced fragment ends 3 residues before the CDR3 boundary, so the rest is inferred from the germline J gene. The chain couples TRBV19 to TRBJ1-2, with TRBD1 identical over 8 bases. The CDR3 has 12 residues. Germline V gene sequence: CDR1 LNHDA, CDR2 SQIVND (reference sequence). The CDR3 sequence is CASSQGARGYTF. The covered CDR3 bases are TGTGCCAGTAGTCAGGGGGCGCGGGGC.

This clone was detected ten times or more. The CDR3 end is not reached by the read, which stops 3 residues before it; the germline J gene fills it in. V usage is TRBV6-2 or TRBV6-3 and J usage is TRBJ2-1, with 11 bases fitting TRBD2. The V gene end was trimmed by 5 bases and the J gene end by 8 bases; junction bases not matched to a gene: 11. From germline, CDR1 is MNHEY and CDR2 SVGEGT. The CDR3 is made up of 16 amino acids. The CDR3 loop is CASSPPVAGGPDEQFF. Incomplete CDR3 DNA: TGTGCCAGCAGTCCCCCCGTAGCGGGAGGGCCTGATGAG.

This clone has ten or more counts. Coverage ceases 3 residues before the CDR3 finishes, and the germline J gene fills in the end. The chain uses TRBV5-1 and TRBJ2-3; 12 positions match TRBD2. The CDR3 is 15 residues long. V gave up 5 bases and J gave up 2 bases; unmatched junction bases: 3. The germline V gene has CDR1 SGHRS and CDR2 YFSETQ. The DNA read from the CDR3 is TGCGCCAGCAGTCTAGCGGGAGGGCTCACAGATACG. It codes for CASSLAGGLTDT. From start to end, the CDR3 is CASSLAGGLTDTQYF.

Remarks on this clone: The read halts 3 residues ahead of the CDR3 end, with the missing end drawn from the germline J gene. The sample contains more than one DNA sequence encoding this CDR3. The chain carries TRBV5-1 and TRBJ2-5; TRBD2 agrees at 8 bases. This CDR3 has 15 residues. V dropped 0 bases and J dropped 2; count of bases not matched to a gene: 3. Germline CDR1 reads SGHRS; CDR2 reads YFSETQ. The CDR3 region is CASSLGSSGQETQYF. Partial CDR3 DNA: TGCGCCAGCAGCTTGGGGTCTAGCGGGCAAGAGACC.

In its sample, this clone was seen many times. The read ends 3 residues shy of where the CDR3 ends; the end is completed using the germline J gene. This sequence joins TRBV6-1 and TRBJ2-3, with 8 positions matching TRBD1. Trimming cost V 1 base and J 6 bases; bases outside gene matches: 12. This CDR3 is built from 17 residues. The germline gives CDR1 MNHNS, CDR2 SASEGT. CDR3 DNA, as far as it was read: TGTGCCAGCAGTGAAGGCCTGGGGCAGGGGGCCGGGGATACG. It specifies CASSEGLGQGAGDT. The whole CDR3 protein reads CASSEGLGQGAGDTQYF.

There are many counts of this clone. The observed sequence ends 3 residues before the CDR3 terminus, with the missing tail filled in from the germline J gene. The gene calls are TRBV7-9 and TRBJ1-5; D gene ambiguous. The CDR3 runs to 12 residues. The V gene's germline CDR1 is SEHNR and CDR2 FQNEAQ (reference sequence). Trimming left V 5 bases short and J 5 bases short, with 7 bases between. The CDR3 reads CASSLRDQPQHF. CDR3 DNA (partial): TGTGCCAGCAGCCTAAGAGATCAGCCC.

This clone was found a few times. The DNA read from the CDR3 is TGTGCCAGCTCACTCCGGACAGGGAAGGAAGAGACG. It is translated as CASSLRTGKEET. The whole CDR3 is CASSLRTGKEETQYF. The J gene is TRBJ2-3, the V gene TRBV18, with 8 positions matching TRBD1. The observed sequence ends 3 residues before the CDR3 terminus, with the missing tail filled in from the germline J gene. The CDR3 is 15 amino acids. Germline CDR1 is KGHSH and CDR2 is LQKENI.

This clone was picked up a small number of times. At one of its ends the junction is not consistent with the germline gene, which may arise from a read error. The CDR3: CSSSFGGTYQETQYF. CDR3 DNA, as far as it was read: TGTTCCAGCAGCTTTGGGGGGACGTACCAAGAGACC. The chain links TRBV7-9 to TRBJ2-5; tentative D call: TRBD2 (6 bases). The read ends 3 residues before the CDR3 terminus; that terminus is restored from the germline J gene. The V gene's germline CDR1 is SEHNR and CDR2 FQNEAQ (reference sequence). This CDR3 region has 15 residues.

This clone was picked up a small number of times. The read terminates 3 residues before the CDR3 end, so the remaining end is supplied by the germline J gene. This sequence joins TRBV10-2 and TRBJ1-4, with D uncertain. Germline V CDR1 and CDR2: WSHSY, SAAADI. The length of the CDR3 is 14 residues. The V and J ends lost 7 bases and 4 bases respectively, with 13 bases between them. CDR3 bases read: TGCGCCAGCACCCCGACTCCGGGTAATGAAAAA. This encodes CASTPTPGNEK. The whole CDR3 is CASTPTPGNEKLFF.

This clone was seen many times. CDR3 protein: CATSTGVNYGYTF. CDR3 bases read: TGTGCCACCAGCACGGGGGTGAACTATGGC. The chain links TRBV24-1 to TRBJ1-2, with a weak D call TRBD1 (5 bases). Read coverage stops 3 residues before the CDR3 terminus; the germline J gene supplies the remainder. The germline V and J ends were trimmed by 7 bases and 2 bases, with 10 bases remaining between them. The CDR3 has 13 residues. From germline, CDR1 is KGHDR and CDR2 SFDVKD.

This clone has more than one count but fewer than ten. The read stops 3 residues short of the end of the CDR3; the missing end is completed from the germline J gene. The genes are TRBV7-3 and TRBJ1-1; 8 nucleotides match TRBD1. CDR3 length: 13 residues. Germline assignment: CDR1 SGHTA and CDR2 FQGTGA. CDR3 amino acids: CASSADRGGEAFF. The sequenced part of the CDR3 DNA is TGTGCCAGCAGCGCCGACAGGGGCGGGGAA.

This clone is medium-sized by share. Read coverage stops 3 residues before the CDR3 terminus; the germline J gene supplies the remainder. V usage is TRBV6-1 and J usage is TRBJ2-6; TRBD1 matches at 9 bases. This CDR3 spans 15 amino acids. The V gene end was trimmed by 4 bases and the J gene end by 4 bases; junction bases not matched to a gene: 2. The germline gives CDR1 MNHNS, CDR2 SASEGT. CDR3 DNA, as far as it was read: TGTGCCAGCAGTGGACAGGGGGGAGGGGCCAACGTC. This codes for CASSGQGGGANV. The complete CDR3 sequence is CASSGQGGGANVLTF.

This clone came up many times. This CDR3 is CASSLTGGDYEQYF. The sequenced part of the CDR3 DNA is TGCGCCAGCAGCTTAACAGGGGGCGACTACGAG. V is TRBV5-1 and J is TRBJ2-7; 9 positions match TRBD1. The read ends 3 residues early relative to the CDR3; the germline J gene fills the gap. Germline loops: CDR1 SGHRS, CDR2 YFSETQ. V shed 2 bases and J 3 bases; nucleotides not matched to a gene: 3. There are 14 residues in the CDR3.

This clone was counted many times. The CDR3 end lies 3 residues beyond the end of the read and is filled in from the germline J gene. The chain uses TRBV3-1 (or the pseudogene TRBV3-2) and TRBJ2-5, with D perhaps TRBD2 (6 bases). Germline V lookup: CDR1 LGHDT, CDR2 YNNKEL (reference sequence). V lost 0 bases to trimming and J lost 0 bases, with 11 bases between them. The CDR3 length is 16 residues. The covered CDR3 bases are TGTGCCAGCAGCCAAGACATAGCGGATTACCAAGAGACC. As protein: CASSQDIADYQET. The CDR3 in full is CASSQDIADYQETQYF.